The 11 T cell receptor beta chains in this list originate from one sample, sequenced in a study of post-analysis software for immune sequencing data. These TCRs' antigens remain unknown. Unique molecular identifiers had been added to the TCR beta cDNA libraries. TCRdb called the PCR reads again in MiXCR, with one record for every CDR3 protein. Among 600,000 to 750,000 distinct CDR3 sequences listed, around 64% were seen once. Study outcomes and limitations: Patients used about five TRBV segments, including TRBV5-6, TRBV5-1 and TRBV20-1, more often than controls.

Sequences were obtained from blood. These receptors were taken from a girl aged 2 to 10 with multiple sclerosis.

Only one count was recorded for this clonotype. V gene TRBV6-2 or TRBV6-3 combines with J gene TRBJ2-5, with 7 bases matching TRBD1. Germline values: CDR1 MNHEY, CDR2 SVGEGT. This CDR3 region has 16 residues. Germline trimming cut 1 base from V and 0 bases from J; bases unmatched to any gene: 5. This CDR3 is CASSYYKQGYQETQYF. CDR3 in DNA: TGTGCCAGCAGTTACTACAAACAGGGGTACCAAGAGACCCAGTACTTC.

A remark on this clonotype: This could be a read error, since a much larger clone is one nucleotide away. The V and J genes are TRBV6-5 and TRBJ2-1; 8 positions agree with TRBD2. This CDR3 region has 16 residues. Germline V gene lookup returns CDR1 MNHEY and CDR2 SVGAGI. This chain's CDR3 is CVSRPGGVSTYNEQFF. DNA of the CDR3: TGTGTCAGCAGACCCGGGGGGGTCTCCACCTACAATGAGCAGTTCTTC.

The CDR3 is CAIGDSGNSPLHF. The CDR3 nucleotides read TGTGCCATTGGGGACAGTGGGAATTCACCCCTCCACTTT. V gene TRBV6-6 combines with J gene TRBJ1-6, with 7 bases matching TRBD1. Trimming at V came to 10 bases and at J to 7 bases, leaving 7 bases not matched to a gene. The length of the CDR3 is 13 residues. Germline-derived CDR1 and CDR2 are MNHNY and SVGAGI (reference sequence).

This clonotype was seen a handful of times. The V call is TRBV29-1, the J call TRBJ2-3; 9 nucleotides match TRBD1. The germline CDR1 and CDR2 sequences are SQVTM and ANQGSEA. This CDR3 is 15 amino acids long. J gave up 5 bases and V 1 base, and 7 bases lay outside the gene matches. The CDR3 sequence: CSVEVTGTGKDTQYF. CDR3 nucleotides: TGCAGCGTTGAAGTTACCGGGACAGGGAAAGATACGCAGTATTTT.

The CDR3 region has the DNA TGTGCCACCAGAACAGGAGCCCCCTACCAAGAGACCCAGTACTTC. It yields the protein CATRTGAPYQETQYF. This rearrangement joins TRBV15 to TRBJ2-5; possibly TRBD1 for D (5 bases). The CDR3 contains 15 residues. CDR1 is LNHNV and CDR2 is YYDKDF in the germline V gene (reference sequence). V dropped 6 bases and J dropped 0 bases, with 14 bases sitting between them.

V is TRBV20-1 and J is TRBJ2-1; a possible D gene is TRBD1 (5 bases). Trimming stripped 2 bases from V and 5 bases from J, with 16 bases between. Germline V gene sequence: CDR1 DFQATT, CDR2 SNEGSKA (reference sequence). The CDR3 totals 15 residues. The CDR3 sequence is CSARPRGNEDNEQFF. CDR3 nucleotide sequence: TGCAGTGCTAGACCAAGGGGTAATGAGGACAATGAGCAGTTCTTC.

The chain links TRBV18 to TRBJ2-2; TRBD1 agrees at 11 bases. This CDR3 contains 15 residues. Trimming cost V 6 bases and J 7 bases; bases outside gene matches: 7. Germline V gene lookup returns CDR1 KGHSH and CDR2 LQKENI. The CDR3 coding sequence is TGTGCCAGCTCCCGGACAGGGGGCGCGATCGGGGAGCTGTTTTTT. Amino acids: CASSRTGGAIGELFF.

This chain connects TRBV4-2 to TRBJ2-7; D call uncertain. Germline-derived CDR1 and CDR2 are LGHNA and YNFKEQ. The CDR3 is made up of 15 amino acids. V gave up 0 bases and J gave up 0 bases, with 9 bases separating them. The chain's CDR3 is CASSQDGDSSYEQYF. Written as DNA, the CDR3 is TGTGCCAGCAGCCAAGATGGCGATAGCTCCTACGAGCAGTACTTC.

The chain employs TRBV15 and TRBJ2-7; the D gene is possibly TRBD1 (5 bases). The ends were cut back, 1 base at V and 10 bases at J, with 11 bases in the middle. The CDR3 is 12 residues long. Germline V gives CDR1 LNHNV, CDR2 YYDKDF (reference sequence). Written as DNA, the CDR3 is TGTGCCACCAGCAGAGCAGGGCTAGAACAGTACTTC. This gives the protein CATSRAGLEQYF. The full variable domain, its missing parts supplied by reference TRBV15 and TRBJ2-7, is DAMVIQNPRYQVTQFGKPVTLSCSQTLNHNVMYWYQQKSSQAPKLLFHYYDKDFNNEADTPDNFQSRRPNTSFCFLDIRSPGLGDTAMYLCATSRAGLEQYFGPGTRLTVT.

This rearrangement joins TRBV29-1 to TRBJ1-1; the D gene is possibly TRBD1 (5 bases). The germline CDR1 and CDR2 sequences are SQVTM and ANQGSEA. The ends were cut back, 2 bases at V and 8 bases at J, with 21 bases in the middle. This CDR3 has 15 residues. CDR3 nucleotides: TGCAGCGTTGAAAAGGGCTCACAGGTCGGAGGGGAAGCTTTCTTT. Protein product: CSVEKGSQVGGEAFF.

CDR3 sequence reads: CASSKGQQGAFSNQPQHF. The CDR3, as DNA: TGTGCCAGCAGCAAAGGCCAACAGGGGGCATTTAGCAATCAGCCCCAGCATTTT. The chain joins TRBV14 to TRBJ1-5; TRBD1 agrees at 9 bases. Germline assignment: CDR1 SGHDN and CDR2 FVKESK. J gave up 0 bases and V 5 bases, and 11 bases lay outside the gene matches. This CDR3 contains 18 residues.